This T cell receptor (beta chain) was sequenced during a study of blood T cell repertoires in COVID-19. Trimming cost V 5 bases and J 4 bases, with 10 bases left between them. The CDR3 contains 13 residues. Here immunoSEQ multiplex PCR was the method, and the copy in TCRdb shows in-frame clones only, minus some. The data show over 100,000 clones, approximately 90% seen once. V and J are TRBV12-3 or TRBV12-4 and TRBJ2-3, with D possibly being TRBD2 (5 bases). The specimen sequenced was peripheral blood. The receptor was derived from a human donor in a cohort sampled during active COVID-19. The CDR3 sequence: CASSPGVPDTQYF. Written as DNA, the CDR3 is TGTGCCAGCAGTCCCGGGGTGCCAGATACGCAGTATTTT.